This T cell receptor beta chain stems from a study of T cells in Graves' hyperthyroidism and ophthalmopathy. Study-wide results and limits: Model-based prediction identified ophthalmopathy a median around seven months prior to its onset. Appearing also in blood were most of the thyroid clonotypes expanded above 0.001.

Researchers amplified the TCR beta CDR3 regions from RNA transcripts. During a first-round RT-PCR of the TCR CDR3, the HTBI primer set was used. TCRdb used MiXCR to reprocess the multiplex PCR reads, holding one entry per CDR3 protein. Of more than 450,000 distinct CDR3 sequences listed, about 20% are singletons. There are a few counts of this clonotype. The target antigen is unknown. This CDR3 has 12 amino acids. V gave up 5 bases and J gave up 7 bases, with 11 bases separating them. CDR1 and CDR2 from the germline V gene are LGHDT and YNNKEL (reference sequence). The receptor was isolated from a man aged 40-55 years with Graves' ophthalmopathy. This chain uses TRBV3-1 with TRBJ1-2; D gene unclear. Sequencing was done on a sample of blood. The CDR3 bases are TGTGCCAGCAGCTCTGCGTATGGTGGCTACACCTTC. Amino acid sequence: CASSSAYGGYTF.